Each of the 19 T cell receptor beta chains below was sequenced from the same sample in a study of T cell responses to AZD1222 COVID-19 vaccine. Assay used: immunoSEQ multiplex PCR; TCRdb lists only in-frame clones, some missing. The sample has 120,000 or so clones, approximately 83% seen once. Source: peripheral blood, taken on day 0 of AZD1222 vaccination. These receptors were collected from an adult in good health.

CDR3 sequence: CASSAHRAQETQYF. The CDR3 coding sequence is TGTGCCAGCAGCGCACACAGGGCCCAAGAGACCCAGTACTTC. The genes are TRBV11-3 and TRBJ2-5; D is perhaps TRBD1 (6 bases). V gave up 5 bases and J gave up 1 base, with 11 bases separating them. Germline-derived CDR1 and CDR2 are SGHNT and YENEEA. The CDR3 runs 14 residues.

J is TRBJ2-7 and V is TRBV11-3; no reliable D call. The V end was cut by 1 base, the J end by 0 bases, with 7 bases between. The CDR3 sequence is 14 residues long. Germline CDR1 is SGHNT and CDR2 is YENEEA. In DNA, the CDR3 is TGTGCCAGCAGCTTAGGTGAGCACTCCTACGAGCAGTACTTC. Translated, it gives CASSLGEHSYEQYF.

J is TRBJ1-4 and V is TRBV7-2; 8 bases line up with TRBD1. The length of the CDR3 is 14 residues. Losses at the gene ends were 3 bases for V and 8 bases for J; bases not matched to a gene: 5. CDR1 SGHTA and CDR2 FQGNSA come from the germline V gene. CDR3 DNA: TGTGCCAGCAGCTTTGACAGGGGAGGGGAAAAACTGTTTTTT. Protein sequence: CASSFDRGGEKLFF.

The V and J genes are TRBV19 and TRBJ1-2, with D maybe TRBD1 (6 bases). The ends were cut back, 5 bases at V and 1 base at J, with 14 bases in the middle. Germline-derived CDR1 and CDR2 are LNHDA and SQIVND (reference sequence). This CDR3 has 15 amino acids. CDR3 in amino acids: CASSPGDNNNYGYTF. The CDR3 DNA follows: TGTGCCAGTAGTCCTGGGGACAATAATAACTATGGCTACACCTTC.

The gene calls are TRBV30 and TRBJ1-5; tentative D call: TRBD1 (6 bases). The germline CDR1 and CDR2 sequences are GTSNPN and SVGIG (reference sequence). Trimming stripped 2 bases from V and 7 bases from J, with 12 bases between. The CDR3 runs 13 residues. The CDR3 DNA sequence: TGTGCCTGGAGTATGAGGGGGGACCAGCCCCAGCATTTT. This translates into CAWSMRGDQPQHF. The complete variable domain, with remaining parts taken from reference TRBV30 and TRBJ1-5, reads SQTIHQWPATLVQPVGSPLSLECTVEGTSNPNLYWYRQAAGRGLQLLFYSVGIGQISSEVPQNLSASRPQDRQFILSSKKLLLSDSGFYLCAWSMRGDQPQHFGDGTRLSIL.

The chain is built from TRBV6-5 and TRBJ1-2, with D possibly matching TRBD1 (6 bases). Germline V gives CDR1 MNHEY, CDR2 SVGAGI. The CDR3 extends over 15 amino acids. Trimming removed 7 bases from V and 4 bases from J, with 19 bases in between. The CDR3 is CASTQVRGAGYGYTF. The CDR3 DNA sequence: TGTGCCAGCACCCAAGTCAGGGGCGCAGGCTATGGCTACACCTTC.

This chain links TRBV19 with TRBJ2-3, with a possible D match to TRBD2 (6 bases). The germline gives CDR1 LNHDA, CDR2 SQIVND (reference sequence). There are 16 residues in the CDR3. V lost 8 bases, J lost 3 bases, and 21 bases lay in between. CDR3: CASGARFGRGTDTQYF. Here the CDR3 DNA reads TGTGCCAGTGGGGCACGATTCGGGCGGGGAACAGATACGCAGTATTTT.

This sequence joins TRBV27 and TRBJ1-6; the D gene is possibly TRBD1 (5 bases). The V end was cut by 1 base, the J end by 10 bases, with 17 bases between. The CDR3 runs 16 residues. Germline V CDR1 and CDR2: MNHEY, SMNVEV (reference sequence). The CDR3 reads CASSLYPGGRFSPLHF. The CDR3 coding sequence is TGTGCCAGCAGTTTATACCCCGGGGGGAGGTTCTCACCCCTCCACTTT.

V usage is TRBV11-2 and J usage is TRBJ1-1; possibly TRBD1 for D (5 bases). Germline-derived CDR1 and CDR2 are SGHAT and FQNNGV. The CDR3 contains 15 residues. Trimming removed 1 base from V and 3 bases from J, with 12 bases in between. The CDR3 here is CASSLGTGVDTEAFF. The CDR3 nucleotides are TGTGCCAGCAGCTTAGGGACGGGGGTGGACACTGAAGCTTTCTTT.

V is TRBV3-1 (or the pseudogene TRBV3-2) and J is TRBJ1-5, with D hard to call. The CDR3 contains 15 residues. Trimming pared 1 base from V and 0 bases from J, leaving 7 bases between. Germline CDR1 and CDR2: LGHDT and YNNKEL (reference sequence). DNA for the CDR3: TGTGCCAGCAGCCAAGGCAGTAATAGCAATCAGCCCCAGCATTTT. Amino acid sequence: CASSQGSNSNQPQHF.

The V call is TRBV9, the J call TRBJ2-2; D uncertain. CDR3 size: 15 residues. The germline CDR1 and CDR2 sequences are SGDLS and YYNGEE. V gave up 0 bases and J gave up 3 bases, with 9 bases separating them. The CDR3 DNA reads as TGTGCCAGCAGCGTAGTAGGGTTTCACACCGGGGAGCTGTTTTTT. Amino acid sequence: CASSVVGFHTGELFF.

The V gene is TRBV18, the J gene TRBJ2-5; D is ambiguous. V lost 3 bases and J lost 2, with 10 bases in between. There are 14 residues in the CDR3. CDR1 and CDR2 from the germline V gene are KGHSH and LQKENI. CDR3 in DNA: TGTGCCAGCTCACCCCCCCACGGGCAAGAGACCCAGTACTTC. Amino acid sequence: CASSPPHGQETQYF.

This chain connects TRBV28 to TRBJ1-2, with TRBD1 matching 7 bases. This CDR3 has 14 amino acids. Germline values: CDR1 MDHEN, CDR2 SYDVKM. The V and J ends lost 7 bases and 4 bases, in that order; junction bases with no gene match: 9. CDR3 coding DNA: TGTGCCAGCACCCAAACCCAGGGGGTCTATGGCTACACCTTC. This encodes CASTQTQGVYGYTF.

The V and J genes are TRBV7-2 and TRBJ1-4; 7 bases line up with TRBD1. CDR3 length: 16 amino acids. Unmatched junction bases numbered 13, after V lost 5 bases and J lost 7 bases. Germline assignment: CDR1 SGHTA and CDR2 FQGNSA. CDR3 nucleotides: TGTGCCAGCAGCAAACGAGGAGGGGGCGCCGGTGAAAAACTGTTTTTT. This gives the protein CASSKRGGGAGEKLFF. Full variable domain (remainder filled in from reference TRBV7-2 and TRBJ1-4): GAGVSQSPSNKVTEKGKDVELRCDPISGHTALYWYRQSLGQGLEFLIYFQGNSAPDKSGLPSDRFSAERTGGSVSTLTIQRTQQEDSAVYLCASSKRGGGAGEKLFFGSGTQLSVL.

This clone was seen only once. The chain links TRBV19 to TRBJ1-1; 9 nucleotides agree with TRBD1. CDR1 LNHDA and CDR2 SQIVND come from the germline V gene (reference sequence). This CDR3 has 17 residues. V shed 9 bases and J 1 base; nucleotides not matched to a gene: 15. The CDR3 nucleotides read TGTGCCAGCGGACAGGGGTTTTTATACAATTCGAACACTGAAGCTTTCTTT. Translating gives CASGQGFLYNSNTEAFF.

The chain employs TRBV2 and TRBJ1-1; 7 bases line up with TRBD1. From germline, CDR1 is SNHLY and CDR2 FYNNEI. This CDR3 is 14 amino acids long. Trimming at V came to 7 bases and at J to 1 base, leaving 6 bases not matched to a gene. The CDR3 bases are TGTGCCAGCAACCCGACAGGGCGGAACACTGAAGCTTTCTTT. Protein: CASNPTGRNTEAFF.

V is TRBV10-3 and J is TRBJ1-1, with unresolved D. Per the germline V gene, CDR1 is ENHRY and CDR2 is SYGVKD. Between the trimmed V and J ends, which lost 6 bases and 5 bases, there was a span of 13 bases. This CDR3 contains 13 residues. The CDR3 sequence is CAISNDQGTEAFF. The CDR3, as DNA: TGTGCCATCAGCAATGACCAAGGAACTGAAGCTTTCTTT.

The chain couples TRBV6-6 to TRBJ2-3; the D gene is possibly TRBD1 (5 bases). Per germline, CDR1 MNHNY and CDR2 SVGAGI (reference sequence). The CDR3 totals 14 residues. The V end was cut by 7 bases, the J end by 4 bases, with 15 bases between. The CDR3 region is CASKGQQPPDTQYF. As DNA, the CDR3 is TGTGCCAGCAAGGGGCAACAGCCCCCAGATACGCAGTATTTT.

V and J are TRBV7-2 and TRBJ1-6, with D unresolved. The V and J ends lost 5 bases and 10 bases respectively, with 18 bases between them. CDR3 size: 15 residues. The germline gives CDR1 SGHTA, CDR2 FQGNSA. The CDR3 nucleotides read TGTGCCAGCAGCCAAGGTTCAGCGGTCGGATCACCCCTCCACTTT. Amino acid sequence: CASSQGSAVGSPLHF.